This TCR beta chain was retrieved from a study of CD8+CD57+ T cells in acquired aplastic anemia. About the research overall: Isolated CD4+ and CD8+ cells, once sorted, yielded DNA averaging roughly 3 ug. Study outcomes and limitations: Shared by patients and controls, 25 to 30 CD8+ CDR3s were abundant in patients.

CD8+CD57+ cell expansion had been shown by flow cytometry in patients chosen for sequencing. On this clonotype: Its target is unknown.

The J segment lost 3 bases and the V segment lost 6 bases, leaving 4 bases of the junction unmatched. Germline V gene data show CDR1 as SGHVS and CDR2 as FQNEAQ. This CDR3 is 15 amino acids long. The study profiled TCR beta VDJ and CDR3 using genomic DNA as template. TCRdb re-analysed the reads in MiXCR, keeping a single row per CDR3 protein. This sample carries roughly 200,000 distinct CDR3 sequences, approximately 60% of them seen once, and the ten largest clones take about 60%. The chain joins TRBV7-8 to TRBJ2-1; 11 positions match TRBD2. The TCR comes from a human donor with aplastic anemia. The sample comprised sorted CD4+, CD8+, or CD8+CD57+ T cells (not recorded which) from PBMCs. The CDR3 DNA follows: TGTGCCAGCAGGCCGGGACTAGCGGTCTACAATGAGCAGTTCTTC. It is translated as CASRPGLAVYNEQFF.